Listed here are 19 T cell receptor beta chains from one sample, sequenced in a study of T cell clonality in common variable immunodeficiency. Sequencing used immunoSEQ multiplex PCR; TCRdb keeps in-frame clones, though not all of them. The record shows about 39,000 clones for this sample, with no singletons present. Specimen: peripheral blood mononuclear cells. All receptors come from a person aged 18-70 years in good health.

This clone was seen repeatedly, ten times or more. The read ends 3 residues before the CDR3 terminus; that terminus is restored from the germline J gene. This sequence joins TRBV11-2 and TRBJ1-6, with D possibly being TRBD1 (5 bases). Trimming shortened V by 0 bases and J by 9 bases, and 6 bases separated the two germline ends. The V gene's germline CDR1 is SGHAT and CDR2 FQNNGV. The CDR3 is made up of 13 amino acids. CDR3 sequence reads: CASSLEQGSPLHF. The sequenced part of the CDR3 DNA is TGTGCCAGCAGCTTAGAGCAGGGTTCACCC. The full variable domain, in which reference TRBV11-2 and TRBJ1-6 provide the parts outside the CDR3, is EAGVAQSPRYKIIEKRQSVAFWCNPISGHATLYWYQQILGQGPKLLIQFQNNGVVDDSQLPKDRFSAERLKGVDSTLKIQPAKLEDSAVYLCASSLEQGSPLHFGNGTRLTVT.

This clone was recorded many times. The read gets to within 3 residues of the CDR3 end, and the germline J gene fills in the rest. The chain employs TRBV30 and TRBJ1-1; 10 bases fit TRBD1. The germline gives CDR1 GTSNPN, CDR2 SVGIG (reference sequence). The CDR3 length is 12 residues. The chain's CDR3 is CAWKRRDRGAFF. Partial CDR3 DNA: TGTGCCTGGAAGAGAAGGGACAGGGGC.

Notes on this clone: The read finishes 3 residues shy of the CDR3 end, and the germline J gene is used to complete it. The chain links TRBV18 to TRBJ1-1; D ambiguous. Trimming left V 0 bases short and J 1 base short, with 9 bases between. The CDR3 runs 15 residues. Germline CDR1 and CDR2: KGHSH and LQKENI. The sequenced CDR3 bases are TGTGCCAGCTCACCACCAAACGGTGAGAACACTGAA. Amino acid sequence: CASSPPNGENTE. The whole CDR3 is CASSPPNGENTEAFF.

This clone was seen repeatedly, ten times or more. The read falls 3 residues short of the CDR3 end, and the missing part is taken from the germline J gene. The chain combines TRBV20-1 with TRBJ2-7, with TRBD2 matching over 12 bases. Per the germline V gene, CDR1 is DFQATT and CDR2 is SNEGSKA (reference sequence). V lost 3 bases to trimming and J lost 2 bases; unmatched junction nucleotides: 5. The CDR3 extends over 15 amino acids. The chain's CDR3 is CSASFLAGGTYEQYF. The CDR3 DNA, read in part, is TGCAGTGCTAGTTTCCTAGCGGGAGGGACCTACGAG.

This clone was detected ten times or more. Read data end 3 residues before the CDR3 end; the end is taken from the germline J gene. The chain joins TRBV20-1 to TRBJ2-7; 9 nucleotides line up with TRBD1. The V gene end was trimmed by 5 bases and the J gene end by 4 bases; junction bases not matched to a gene: 9. This CDR3 has 14 residues. Germline V lookup: CDR1 DFQATT, CDR2 SNEGSKA (reference sequence). CDR3 residues: CSASSGTGIYEQYF. The CDR3 bases that were read are TGCAGTGCTTCCTCCGGGACAGGGATATACGAG.

In this sample, this clone turned up many times. With the read ending 3 residues before the CDR3 end, the germline J gene is used to fill in that end. This chain links TRBV12-3 or TRBV12-4 with TRBJ1-6; TRBD1 aligns across 8 bases. V shed 7 bases, J shed 4 bases, and the junction held 6 bases outside the gene matches. This CDR3 spans 15 amino acids. Incomplete CDR3 DNA: TGTGCCAGCAACCCGGGACAGGAATATAATTCACCC. Translating gives CASNPGQEYNSP. The whole CDR3 protein is CASNPGQEYNSPLHF.

This clone has at least ten counts. The sequenced fragment ends 3 residues before the CDR3 boundary, so the rest is inferred from the germline J gene. V usage is TRBV5-4 and J usage is TRBJ1-2; perhaps TRBD1 as D (6 bases). CDR3 length equals 15 residues. V was pared by 4 bases and J by 2 bases, with 15 bases between. CDR1 and CDR2 from the germline V gene are SGHNT and YYREEE (reference sequence). The sequenced CDR3 bases are TGTGCCAGCAGCCCCAGGACAGCAGCAAACTATGGC. Its translation is CASSPRTAANYG. Given in full, the CDR3 is CASSPRTAANYGYTF.

The sample holds many counts of this clone. The read halts 3 residues ahead of the CDR3 end, with the missing end drawn from the germline J gene. The V call is TRBV28, the J call TRBJ1-5, with 9 bases lining up with TRBD1. CDR1 and CDR2 (germline): MDHEN, SYDVKM. The CDR3 runs 16 residues. The V gene end was trimmed by 5 bases and the J gene end by 4 bases; junction bases not matched to a gene: 9. CDR3 DNA (partial): TGTGCCAGCAGTCCCCGGGACAGGGCGGGGAATCAGCCC. Protein: CASSPRDRAGNQP. The full CDR3 reads CASSPRDRAGNQPQHF.

This clone has only a few counts. From the germline J gene comes the end of the CDR3, since the read stops 3 residues before it. The chain combines TRBV2 with TRBJ2-1; 7 bases agree with TRBD2. V lost 6 bases to trimming and J lost 7 bases; unmatched junction nucleotides: 9. Germline values: CDR1 SNHLY, CDR2 FYNNEI. This CDR3 has 14 amino acids. The covered CDR3 bases are TGTGCCAGCAGAGAGCGGGGACCTTCTAATGAG. Its translation is CASRERGPSNE. The whole CDR3 sequence is CASRERGPSNEQFF. The variable domain in full, completed from reference TRBV2 and TRBJ2-1, reads EPEVTQTPSHQVTQMGQEVILRCVPISNHLYFYWYRQILGQKVEFLVSFYNNEISEKSEIFDDQFSVERPDGSNFTLKIRSTKLEDSAMYFCASRERGPSNEQFFGPGTRLTVL.

This clone was detected only a few times. The read gets to within 3 residues of the CDR3 end, and the germline J gene fills in the rest. The genes are TRBV7-2 and TRBJ2-3; 10 bases are shared with TRBD1. Per germline, CDR1 SGHTA and CDR2 FQGNSA. This CDR3 comprises 15 residues. The sequenced CDR3 bases are TGTGCCAGCAGCTCCTGGGACAGGGGAGACCAGCCG. It is translated as CASSSWDRGDQP. The entire CDR3 is CASSSWDRGDQPQYF.

There are many counts of this clone. The read stops 3 residues short of the end of the CDR3; the missing end is completed from the germline J gene. The rearrangement joins TRBV7-3 to TRBJ1-1; a possible D gene is TRBD1 (5 bases). Germline CDR1 SGHTA, CDR2 FQGTGA. Trimming shortened V by 3 bases and J by 7 bases, and 12 bases separated the two germline ends. The CDR3 loop spans 13 amino acids. The CDR3 protein is CASSFRAVSEAFF. The sequenced part of the CDR3 DNA is TGTGCCAGCAGCTTCAGGGCAGTGAGTGAA.

This clone was seen many times. CDR3 residues: CASSFTFDNEQFF. The covered CDR3 bases are TGTGCCAGCAGCTTTACTTTCGACAATGAG. This chain connects TRBV7-3 to TRBJ2-1; no firm D call. The read ends 3 residues shy of where the CDR3 ends; the end is completed using the germline J gene. V lost 3 bases, J lost 5 bases, and 8 bases lay in between. CDR3 length equals 13 residues. CDR1 is SGHTA, CDR2 FQGTGA, per germline.

This clone was observed at least ten times. The CDR3 goes on 3 residues after the read ends, and that part is filled in from the germline J gene. The same CDR3 arises from other DNA sequences in this sample as well. This chain connects TRBV7-8 to TRBJ1-3; no definite D call. Trimming removed 3 bases from V and 0 bases from J, with 9 bases in between. The CDR3 runs 15 residues. The V gene's germline CDR1 is SGHVS and CDR2 FQNEAQ. CDR3 protein: CASSLRAISGNTIYF. The covered CDR3 bases are TGTGCCAGCAGCTTGAGGGCAATCTCTGGAAACACC.

This clone was seen only a few times. Read sequence stops 3 residues before the CDR3 end, and the germline J gene provides the missing end. The chain is built from TRBV7-8 and TRBJ2-4; TRBD1 might be the D (6 bases). The length of the CDR3 is 15 residues. Germline V lookup: CDR1 SGHVS, CDR2 FQNEAQ. The CDR3 reads CASSPGDRFRGGQYF. The CDR3 bases that were read are TGTGCCAGCAGCCCCGGAGACAGGTTTCGTGGTGGT.

This clone was recorded many times. The CDR3 is cut off 3 residues early in the read; its end comes from the germline J gene. The chain employs TRBV5-1 and TRBJ1-1, with 8 bases fitting TRBD1. After removal of 2 bases from V and 2 bases from J, the junction contained 8 bases not matched to a gene. The CDR3 covers 16 residues. Germline assignment: CDR1 SGHRS and CDR2 YFSETQ. The CDR3 spells CASSFGQGRANTEAFF. The DNA read from the CDR3 is TGCGCCAGCAGCTTCGGACAGGGAAGGGCCAACACTGAA.

This clone has at least ten counts. Read sequence stops 3 residues before the CDR3 end, and the germline J gene provides the missing end. This chain links TRBV7-6 with TRBJ1-6; D possibly corresponds to TRBD1 (6 bases). CDR3 length: 18 amino acids. Germline lookup yields CDR1 SGHVS and CDR2 FNYEAQ. The V and J ends lost 4 bases and 0 bases respectively, with 16 bases between them. The CDR3 bases that were read are TGTGCCAGCAGCTCCCGCGAGGGGGGGCACTCCTATAATTCACCC. It is translated as CASSSREGGHSYNSP. The entire CDR3 sequence reads CASSSREGGHSYNSPLHF.

In this sample, this clone turned up many times. The read halts 3 residues ahead of the CDR3 end, with the missing end drawn from the germline J gene. V and J are TRBV20-1 and TRBJ2-3; D may be TRBD1 (6 bases). CDR1 and CDR2 from the germline V gene are DFQATT and SNEGSKA (reference sequence). The CDR3 consists of 12 residues. CDR3 amino acids: CSARASGETQYF. The part of the CDR3 DNA that was read is TGCAGTGCTAGAGCTTCAGGGGAGACG.

The sample holds a few counts of this clone. Coverage ceases 3 residues before the CDR3 finishes, and the germline J gene fills in the end. The chain carries TRBV30 and TRBJ1-1; 7 bases map to TRBD1. Germline values: CDR1 GTSNPN, CDR2 SVGIG (reference sequence). J was trimmed by 0 bases and V by 5 bases; bases with no gene match: 6. This CDR3 comprises 14 residues. CDR3 in amino acids: CAWGTGQVNTEAFF. The sequenced CDR3 bases are TGTGCCTGGGGTACCGGACAGGTGAACACTGAA.

This clone was found many times. The DNA ends 3 residues before the CDR3 does, and the rest of the CDR3 is filled in from the germline J gene. The gene calls are TRBV5-1 and TRBJ2-1; D possibly corresponds to TRBD1 (6 bases). The CDR3 has 13 amino acids. V lost 4 bases and J 4 bases, leaving 9 bases between the germline ends. In germline, CDR1 is SGHRS, CDR2 YFSETQ. The CDR3 reads CASSTDSYNEQFF. The DNA read from the CDR3 is TGCGCCAGCAGCACGGACAGTTACAATGAG.